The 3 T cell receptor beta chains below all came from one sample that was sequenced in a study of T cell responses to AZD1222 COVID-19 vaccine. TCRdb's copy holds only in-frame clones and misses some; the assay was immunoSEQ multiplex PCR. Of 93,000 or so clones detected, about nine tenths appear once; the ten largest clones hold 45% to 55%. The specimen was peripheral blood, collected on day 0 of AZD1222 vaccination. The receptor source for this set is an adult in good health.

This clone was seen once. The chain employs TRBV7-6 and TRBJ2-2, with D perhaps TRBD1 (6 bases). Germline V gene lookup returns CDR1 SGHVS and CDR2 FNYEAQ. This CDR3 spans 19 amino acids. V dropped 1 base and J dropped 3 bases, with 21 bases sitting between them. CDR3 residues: CASSLGWARGPLDTGELFF. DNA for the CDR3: TGTGCCAGCAGCTTAGGCTGGGCCAGGGGACCCCTGGACACCGGGGAGCTGTTTTTT.

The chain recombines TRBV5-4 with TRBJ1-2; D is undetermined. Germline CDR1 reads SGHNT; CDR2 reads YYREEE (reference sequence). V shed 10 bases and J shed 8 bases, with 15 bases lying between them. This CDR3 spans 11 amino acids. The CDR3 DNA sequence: TGTGCCGCAGGAGCTACGAGGGGCTACACCTTC. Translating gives CAAGATRGYTF.

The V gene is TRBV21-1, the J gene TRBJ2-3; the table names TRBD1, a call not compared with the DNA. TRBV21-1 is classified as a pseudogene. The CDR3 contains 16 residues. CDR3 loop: CASSAWTGFSTDTQYF. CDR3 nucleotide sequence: TGTGCCAGCAGCGCATGGACAGGGTTTAGCACAGATACGCAGTATTTT.